This section outlines one T cell receptor (beta chain) sequence together with its context. Its antigen is unidentified. This sample is drawn from a study of OX40 agonist ivuxolimab in advanced cancers. At the level of the study: Prior anti-PD-1, anti-PD-L1 or anti-CTLA-4 therapy did not bar entry, and more than 35% had some.

The method was immunoSEQ multiplex PCR; TCRdb's version includes in-frame clones alone and lacks a portion of them. The sample shows around 62,000 clones, 65% to 90% of them seen only once. Study-level results: CD4+ and CD8+ T cells in blood underwent clonal expansion by week 6 at 0.1 to 3.0 mg/kg. The expanded peripheral T cells' antigen specificity was not determined.

The sample consisted of CD4+ or CD8+ T cells sorted from blood, taken in a trial of the OX40 agonist ivuxolimab. This TCR was recovered from an adult with an advanced solid tumor such as melanoma, head and neck, liver or kidney cancer.

The CDR3 is CASSEGTGAHGYTF. The CDR3, as DNA: TGTGCCAGCAGTGAAGGTACGGGGGCGCATGGCTACACCTTC. The genes are TRBV25-1 and TRBJ1-2; a weak D match, TRBD1 (6 bases). The V end was cut by 2 bases, the J end by 6 bases, with 13 bases between. CDR3 length equals 14 residues. Germline loops: CDR1 MGHDK, CDR2 SYGVNS.